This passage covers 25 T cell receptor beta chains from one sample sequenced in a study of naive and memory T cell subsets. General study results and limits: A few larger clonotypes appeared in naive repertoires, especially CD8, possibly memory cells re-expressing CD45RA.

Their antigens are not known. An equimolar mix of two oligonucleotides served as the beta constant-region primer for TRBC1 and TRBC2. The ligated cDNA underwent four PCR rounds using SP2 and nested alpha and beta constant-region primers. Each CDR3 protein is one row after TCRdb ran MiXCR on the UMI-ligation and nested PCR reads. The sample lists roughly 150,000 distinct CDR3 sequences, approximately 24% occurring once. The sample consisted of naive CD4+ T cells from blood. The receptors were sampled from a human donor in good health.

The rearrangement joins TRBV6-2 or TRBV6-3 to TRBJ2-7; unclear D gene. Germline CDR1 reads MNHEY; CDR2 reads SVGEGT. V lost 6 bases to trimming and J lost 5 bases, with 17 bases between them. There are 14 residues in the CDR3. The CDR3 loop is CASRGIWQAHEQYF. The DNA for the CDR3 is TGTGCCAGCAGGGGGATTTGGCAGGCCCACGAGCAGTACTTC.

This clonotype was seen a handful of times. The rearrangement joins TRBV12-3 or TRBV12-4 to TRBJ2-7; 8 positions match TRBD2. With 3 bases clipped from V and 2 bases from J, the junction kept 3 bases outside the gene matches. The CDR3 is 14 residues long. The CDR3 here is CASSFLAGPYEQYF. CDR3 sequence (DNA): TGTGCCAGCAGTTTCCTAGCGGGCCCCTACGAGCAGTACTTC.

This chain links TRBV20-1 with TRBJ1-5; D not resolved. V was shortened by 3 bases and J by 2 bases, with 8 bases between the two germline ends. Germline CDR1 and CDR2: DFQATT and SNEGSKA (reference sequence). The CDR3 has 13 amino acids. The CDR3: CSASRPGNQPQHF. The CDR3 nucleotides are TGCAGTGCTAGTCGGCCGGGCAATCAGCCCCAGCATTTT.

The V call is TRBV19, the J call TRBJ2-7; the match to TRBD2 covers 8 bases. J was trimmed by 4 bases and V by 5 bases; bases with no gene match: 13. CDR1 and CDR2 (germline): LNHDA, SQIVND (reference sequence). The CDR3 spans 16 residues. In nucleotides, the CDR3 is TGTGCCAGTAGTCAATTTGCGGCGGGGGGACCGTACGAGCAGTACTTC. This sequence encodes CASSQFAAGGPYEQYF.

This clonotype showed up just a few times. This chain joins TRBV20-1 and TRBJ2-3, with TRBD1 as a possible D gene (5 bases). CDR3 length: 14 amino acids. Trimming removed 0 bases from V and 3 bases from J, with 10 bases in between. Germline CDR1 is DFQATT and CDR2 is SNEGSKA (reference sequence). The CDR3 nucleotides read TGCAGTGCTAGAGATGCAAGGACAACAGATACGCAGTATTTT. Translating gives CSARDARTTDTQYF.

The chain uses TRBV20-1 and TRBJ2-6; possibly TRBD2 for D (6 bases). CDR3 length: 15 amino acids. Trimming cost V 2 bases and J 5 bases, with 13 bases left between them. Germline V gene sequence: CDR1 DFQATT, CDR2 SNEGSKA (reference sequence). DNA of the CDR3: TGCAGTGCTAGACCTCCGGGACTTAGGGCCAACGTCCTGACTTTC. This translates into CSARPPGLRANVLTF.

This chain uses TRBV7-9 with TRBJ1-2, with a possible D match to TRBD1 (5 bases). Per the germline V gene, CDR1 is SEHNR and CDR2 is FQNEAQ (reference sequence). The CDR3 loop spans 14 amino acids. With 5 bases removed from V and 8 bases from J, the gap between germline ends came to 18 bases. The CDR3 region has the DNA TGTGCCAGCAGCCTCGCCGGGCAGGGAGGAGGCTACACCTTC. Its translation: CASSLAGQGGGYTF.

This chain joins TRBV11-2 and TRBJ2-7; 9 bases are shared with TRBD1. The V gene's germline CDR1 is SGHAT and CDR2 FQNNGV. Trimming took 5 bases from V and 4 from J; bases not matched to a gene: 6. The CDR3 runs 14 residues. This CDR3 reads CASSNDRGMYEQYF. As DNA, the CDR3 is TGTGCCAGCAGCAATGACAGGGGGATGTACGAGCAGTACTTC.

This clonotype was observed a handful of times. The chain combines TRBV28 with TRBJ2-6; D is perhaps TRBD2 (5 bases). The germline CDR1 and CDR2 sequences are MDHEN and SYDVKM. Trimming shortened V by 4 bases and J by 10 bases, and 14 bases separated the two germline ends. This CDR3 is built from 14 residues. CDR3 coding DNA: TGTGCCAGCAGTTCCCCAGGACTTTATAACGTCCTGACTTTC. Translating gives CASSSPGLYNVLTF. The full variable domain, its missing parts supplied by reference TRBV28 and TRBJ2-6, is DVKVTQSSRYLVKRTGEKVFLECVQDMDHENMFWYRQDPGLGLRLIYFSYDVKMKEKGDIPEGYSVSREKKERFSLILESASTNQTSMYLCASSSPGLYNVLTFGAGSRLTVL.

The CDR3 loop is CASRLVKATGELFF. DNA of the CDR3: TGTGCCAGCCGGTTGGTGAAGGCGACCGGGGAGCTGTTTTTT. The rearrangement uses TRBV27 and TRBJ2-2; D is unclear. Germline V gene data show CDR1 as MNHEY and CDR2 as SMNVEV (reference sequence). This CDR3 contains 14 residues. V was pared by 8 bases and J by 5 bases, with 15 bases between.

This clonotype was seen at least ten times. The CDR3 is CASSFPGNPREQYF. DNA for the CDR3: TGTGCCAGCAGTTTCCCGGGAAACCCTAGGGAGCAGTACTTC. The rearrangement uses TRBV27 and TRBJ2-7, with D tentatively TRBD2 (5 bases). The CDR3 loop spans 14 amino acids. The V and J ends lost 3 bases and 7 bases respectively, with 16 bases between them. Germline V gene data show CDR1 as MNHEY and CDR2 as SMNVEV (reference sequence).

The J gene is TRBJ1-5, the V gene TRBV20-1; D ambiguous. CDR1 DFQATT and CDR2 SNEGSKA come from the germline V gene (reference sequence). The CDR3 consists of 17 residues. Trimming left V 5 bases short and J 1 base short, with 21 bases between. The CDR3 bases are TGCAGTGCTGGCCAACTTAATTGGGGAGAAAGCAATCAGCCCCAGCATTTT. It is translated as CSAGQLNWGESNQPQHF.

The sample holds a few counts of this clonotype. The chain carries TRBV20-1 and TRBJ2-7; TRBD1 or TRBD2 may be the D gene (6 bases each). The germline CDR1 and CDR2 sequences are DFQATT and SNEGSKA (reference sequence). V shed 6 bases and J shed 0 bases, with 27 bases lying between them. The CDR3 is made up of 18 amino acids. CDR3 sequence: CSANEGGGGTSSSYEQYF. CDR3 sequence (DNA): TGCAGTGCCAATGAAGGAGGGGGAGGAACTTCGAGCTCCTACGAGCAGTACTTC.

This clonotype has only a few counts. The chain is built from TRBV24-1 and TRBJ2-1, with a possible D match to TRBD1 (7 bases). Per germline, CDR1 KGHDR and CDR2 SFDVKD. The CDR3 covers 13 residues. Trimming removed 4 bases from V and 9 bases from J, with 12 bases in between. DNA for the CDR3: TGTGCCACCAGTGACTCAGGGGGAGGTGAGCAGTTCTTC. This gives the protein CATSDSGGGEQFF.

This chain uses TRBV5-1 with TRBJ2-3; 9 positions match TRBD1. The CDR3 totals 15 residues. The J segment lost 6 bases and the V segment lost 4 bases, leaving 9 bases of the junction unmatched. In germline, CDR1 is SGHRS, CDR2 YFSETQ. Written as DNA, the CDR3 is TGCGCCAGCAGCCACCGACAGGGGGAGTTGGATACGCAGTATTTT. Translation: CASSHRQGELDTQYF.

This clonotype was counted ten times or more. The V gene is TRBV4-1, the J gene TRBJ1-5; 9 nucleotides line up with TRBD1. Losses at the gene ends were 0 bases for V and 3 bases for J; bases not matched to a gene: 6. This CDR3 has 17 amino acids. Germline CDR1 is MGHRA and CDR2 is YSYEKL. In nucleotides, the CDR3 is TGCGCCAGCAGCCAAGAGTTAGGGACAGGGTCCAATCAGCCCCAGCATTTT. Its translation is CASSQELGTGSNQPQHF.

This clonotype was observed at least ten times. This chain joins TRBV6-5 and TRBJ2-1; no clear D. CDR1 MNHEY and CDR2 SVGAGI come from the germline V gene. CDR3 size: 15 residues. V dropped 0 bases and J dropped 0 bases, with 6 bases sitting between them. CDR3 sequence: CASSYSTASYNEQFF. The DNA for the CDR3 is TGTGCCAGCAGTTACTCAACGGCCTCCTACAATGAGCAGTTCTTC.

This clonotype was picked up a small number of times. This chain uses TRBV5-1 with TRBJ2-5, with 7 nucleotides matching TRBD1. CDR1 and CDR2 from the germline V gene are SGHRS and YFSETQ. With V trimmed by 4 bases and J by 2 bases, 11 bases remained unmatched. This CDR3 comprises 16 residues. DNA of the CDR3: TGCGCCAGCAGCCTTCCAAGACAGGGAATACAAGAGACCCAGTACTTC. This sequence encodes CASSLPRQGIQETQYF.

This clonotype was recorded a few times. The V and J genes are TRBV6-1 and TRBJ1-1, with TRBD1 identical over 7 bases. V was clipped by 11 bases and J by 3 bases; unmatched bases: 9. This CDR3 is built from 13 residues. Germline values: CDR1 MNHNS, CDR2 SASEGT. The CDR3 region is CAVRQGRDTEAFF. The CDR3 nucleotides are TGTGCCGTTCGACAGGGAAGGGACACTGAAGCTTTCTTT.

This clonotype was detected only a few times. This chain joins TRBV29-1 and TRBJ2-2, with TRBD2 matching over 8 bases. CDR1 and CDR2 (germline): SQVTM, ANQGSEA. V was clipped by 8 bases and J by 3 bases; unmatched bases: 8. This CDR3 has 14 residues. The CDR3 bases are TGCAGCACCAAGAGCGGGAGAGACACCGGGGAGCTGTTTTTT. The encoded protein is CSTKSGRDTGELFF.

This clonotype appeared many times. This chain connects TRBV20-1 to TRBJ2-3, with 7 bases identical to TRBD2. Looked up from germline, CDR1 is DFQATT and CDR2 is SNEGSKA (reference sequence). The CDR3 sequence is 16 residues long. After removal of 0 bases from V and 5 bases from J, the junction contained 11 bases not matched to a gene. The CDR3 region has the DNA TGCAGTGCTAGAGATCCAAGCAGCGGGAATTTAGATACGCAGTATTTT. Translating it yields CSARDPSSGNLDTQYF.

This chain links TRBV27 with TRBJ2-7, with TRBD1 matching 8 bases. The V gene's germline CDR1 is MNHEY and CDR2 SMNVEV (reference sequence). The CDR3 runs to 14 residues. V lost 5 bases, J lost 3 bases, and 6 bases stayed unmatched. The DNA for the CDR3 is TGTGCCAGCAGTAGGGAAGGACAGGGCTACGAGCAGTACTTC. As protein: CASSREGQGYEQYF.

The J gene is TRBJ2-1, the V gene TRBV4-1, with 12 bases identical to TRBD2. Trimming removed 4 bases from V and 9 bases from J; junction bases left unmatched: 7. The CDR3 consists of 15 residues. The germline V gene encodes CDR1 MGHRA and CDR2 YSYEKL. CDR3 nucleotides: TGCGCCAGCAGCCTAGGGACTAGCGGGCTCACTGAGCAGTTCTTC. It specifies CASSLGTSGLTEQFF.

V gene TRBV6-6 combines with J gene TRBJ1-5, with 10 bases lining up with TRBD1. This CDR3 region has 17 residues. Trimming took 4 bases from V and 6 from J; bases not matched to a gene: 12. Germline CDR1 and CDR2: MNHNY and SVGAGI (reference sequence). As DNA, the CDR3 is TGTGCCAGCAGTTCCCAGACAGGGGGCAAGTTCCCTCAGCCCCAGCATTTT. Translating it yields CASSSQTGGKFPQPQHF.

The CDR3 loop is CSVGLAGSFDNEQFF. DNA of the CDR3: TGCAGCGTCGGACTAGCGGGGTCCTTCGACAATGAGCAGTTCTTC. This chain uses TRBV29-1 with TRBJ2-1, with 12 bases fitting TRBD2. Germline assignment: CDR1 SQVTM and CDR2 ANQGSEA. V dropped 6 bases and J dropped 5; count of bases not matched to a gene: 8. The CDR3 loop spans 15 amino acids.